Below, 29 T cell receptor beta chains from the same sample are listed, as sequenced in a study of response to subunit inactivated influenza vaccine (dated by TCRdb to the late 2010s). The library was obtained by RT-PCR. Sequencing relied on an Illumina HiSeq 2500. TCRdb trimmed public reads at Q25 via fastp, called clones via MiXCR and kept in-frame beta chains. Under each unique CDR3 protein, matching rows form one entry showing the most common genes and DNA. The sample profile shows around 580,000 distinct CDR3 sequences; about 14% of them were found once. Of the sample, 8.5% to 14% falls within the top ten clones. Here the sequenced sample was PBMCs from blood, taken roughly 13 days after vaccination. These receptors were collected from a man aged 45-65 years who received an inactivated influenza vaccine. Donor details come from another sample of the same person, matched by shared clones.

The chain links TRBV14 to TRBJ1-2, with D uncertain. The CDR3 covers 13 residues. Trimming removed 0 bases from V and 3 bases from J, with 5 bases in between. Germline loops: CDR1 SGHDN, CDR2 FVKESK. The CDR3 bases are TGTGCCAGCAGCCAAGAAGTGGACTATGGCTACACCTTC. It codes for CASSQEVDYGYTF. Together with reference TRBV14 and TRBJ1-2, the CDR3 gives the full variable domain: EAGVTQFPSHSVIEKGQTVTLRCDPISGHDNLYWYRRVMGKEIKFLLHFVKESKQDESGMPNNRFLAERTGGTYSTLKVQPAELEDSGVYFCASSQEVDYGYTFGSGTRLTVV.

This clonotype was seen only a few times. The gene calls are TRBV30 and TRBJ1-4; no reliable D call. Germline lookup yields CDR1 GTSNPN and CDR2 SVGIG (reference sequence). The CDR3 extends over 15 amino acids. V was shortened by 1 base and J by 6 bases, with 15 bases between the two germline ends. CDR3 sequence reads: CAWSERADSYEKLFF. CDR3 bases: TGTGCCTGGAGTGAGCGTGCAGACTCCTATGAAAAACTGTTTTTT.

This clonotype was seen at least ten times. The V call is TRBV3-1, the J call TRBJ2-3; D ambiguous. Germline V CDR1 and CDR2: LGHDT, YNNKEL (reference sequence). The CDR3 is 14 residues long. Trimming pared 2 bases from V and 4 bases from J, leaving 10 bases between. The DNA for the CDR3 is TGTGCCAGCAGCCAATTTTACCCGCCAGATACGCAGTATTTT. This codes for CASSQFYPPDTQYF.

This chain links TRBV12-3 or TRBV12-4 with TRBJ2-2; D perhaps matches TRBD2 (5 bases). V dropped 5 bases and J dropped 8 bases, with 6 bases sitting between them. This CDR3 has 11 amino acids. The CDR3 DNA reads as TGTGCCAGCAGTACTAGGGGGGAGCTGTTTTTT. The encoded protein is CASSTRGELFF.

The table lists this clonotype with a few counts. The rearrangement uses TRBV6-1 and TRBJ2-2; D remains ambiguous. This CDR3 has 13 amino acids. The germline CDR1 and CDR2 sequences are MNHNS and SASEGT. The V end was cut by 8 bases, the J end by 5 bases, with 12 bases between. The CDR3 reads CASRVHSTGELFF. The CDR3 DNA follows: TGTGCCAGCCGCGTGCATTCGACCGGGGAGCTGTTTTTT.

This clonotype was seen a few times. The J gene is TRBJ2-3, the V gene TRBV20-1; a weak D match, TRBD2 (6 bases). Germline CDR1 is DFQATT and CDR2 is SNEGSKA (reference sequence). The CDR3 totals 15 residues. Deletions cut 6 bases from V and 6 bases from J, with 22 bases between. CDR3 nucleotide sequence: TGCAGTGCCTCCTCTTATAGCGGCCCCCTGGATACGCAGTATTTT. Translating it yields CSASSYSGPLDTQYF.

The sample holds a few counts of this clonotype. The rearrangement uses TRBV29-1 and TRBJ2-1; no definite D call. Germline CDR1 is SQVTM and CDR2 is ANQGSEA. The germline V and J ends were trimmed by 3 bases and 6 bases, with 15 bases remaining between them. The length of the CDR3 is 14 residues. Written as DNA, the CDR3 is TGCAGCGTTGAGTTTGGCGGCAACTTCAATGAGCAGTTCTTC. It encodes CSVEFGGNFNEQFF.

This chain joins TRBV10-3 and TRBJ2-4; D is perhaps TRBD1 (5 bases). V was shortened by 0 bases and J by 3 bases, with 9 bases between the two germline ends. CDR3 length: 15 amino acids. CDR1 is ENHRY, CDR2 SYGVKD, per germline. CDR3 in amino acids: CAISESAQGKNIQYF. The CDR3 DNA reads TGTGCCATCAGTGAGTCGGCCCAGGGCAAAAACATTCAGTACTTC.

The rearrangement uses TRBV11-2 and TRBJ2-7, with 9 positions matching TRBD2. This CDR3 spans 18 amino acids. V shed 5 bases and J 3 bases; nucleotides not matched to a gene: 17. The germline CDR1 and CDR2 sequences are SGHAT and FQNNGV. CDR3 region: CASSQVVASSGSYYEQYF. The CDR3 bases are TGTGCCAGCAGCCAGGTCGTGGCGAGTAGCGGGAGTTACTACGAGCAGTACTTC.

On this clonotype: At one end the junction does not follow the germline gene, possibly because of a read error. This chain joins TRBV11-2 and TRBJ2-5; TRBD1 is a possible D gene (6 bases). Germline-derived CDR1 and CDR2 are SGHAT and FQNNGV. The CDR3 totals 19 residues. CDR3 DNA sequence: TGTGCCGGCAGCTTAGAGTTGAGGGGGTGGAAAGGCGGCCAAGAGACCCAGTACTTC. It codes for CAGSLELRGWKGGQETQYF.

Many counts were recorded for this clonotype. The chain has TRBV5-5 and TRBJ1-5; tentatively, D is TRBD1 (5 bases). CDR1 is SGHKS and CDR2 is YYEKEE in the germline V gene (reference sequence). The germline V and J ends were trimmed by 2 bases and 2 bases, with 11 bases remaining between them. The CDR3 runs 15 residues. The CDR3 DNA reads TGTGCCAGCAGCTTTTTGGTGGGGGGCAATCAGCCCCAGCATTTT. This gives the protein CASSFLVGGNQPQHF.

This clonotype was seen a few times. This chain joins TRBV7-6 and TRBJ1-5, with unresolved D. CDR1 and CDR2 from the germline V gene are SGHVS and FNYEAQ. The CDR3 is made up of 17 amino acids. V shed 1 base and J shed 1 base, with 14 bases lying between them. The CDR3 region has the DNA TGTGCCAGCAGCTTAGACTCGGGCAGGTTAAGCAATCAGCCCCAGCATTTT. Translated, it gives CASSLDSGRLSNQPQHF.

This clonotype was seen a handful of times. One junction end does not reproduce the germline sequence, and a read error may be involved. The chain links TRBV7-7 to TRBJ1-2; D is uncertain. CDR3 length: 13 residues. From germline, CDR1 is SSHAT and CDR2 FNYEAQ (reference sequence). In DNA form, the CDR3 reads TGTGCTAGCAGCTTATTAGGAGGGTCTGGCTACACCTTC. Protein product: CASSLLGGSGYTF.

This clonotype has only a few counts. The chain combines TRBV4-2 with TRBJ1-6; 7 bases fit TRBD1. Germline V gene sequence: CDR1 LGHNA, CDR2 YNFKEQ. J was trimmed by 4 bases and V by 6 bases; bases with no gene match: 6. This CDR3 has 15 amino acids. The CDR3 DNA is TGTGCCAGCAGAGACAGGGATTCATATAATTCACCCCTCCACTTT. Amino acid sequence: CASRDRDSYNSPLHF.

CDR3 nucleotides: TGCAGCGTTGAGAGTCTAGCGTCCCTTACCTACAATGAGCAGTTCTTC. This codes for CSVESLASLTYNEQFF. The V call is TRBV29-1, the J call TRBJ2-1, with D maybe TRBD2 (6 bases). Deletions cut 3 bases from V and 2 bases from J, with 17 bases between. Germline CDR1 SQVTM, CDR2 ANQGSEA. This CDR3 contains 16 residues.

On this clonotype: Relative to the germline gene, one junction end is altered; a read error may explain this. The chain recombines TRBV10-3 with TRBJ2-7; TRBD1 matches 8 bases. CDR1 is ENHRY and CDR2 is SYGVKD in the germline V gene. The CDR3 runs 9 residues. CDR3 protein: CNRGQAQYF. CDR3 bases: TGCAACCGGGGACAGGCTCAGTACTTC.

In its sample, this clonotype was seen many times. The V and J genes are TRBV7-2 and TRBJ1-5; no clear D. V was shortened by 4 bases and J by 0 bases, with 4 bases between the two germline ends. Germline CDR1 SGHTA, CDR2 FQGNSA. The CDR3 runs to 13 residues. The CDR3 DNA sequence: TGTGCCAGCAGCTCGTTTAGCAATCAGCCCCAGCATTTT. Amino acid sequence: CASSSFSNQPQHF.

This clonotype was seen a few times. This rearrangement joins TRBV7-2 to TRBJ1-2; TRBD1 agrees at 7 bases. V lost 7 bases, J lost 6 bases, and 5 bases stayed unmatched. The CDR3 length is 12 residues. Germline CDR1 is SGHTA and CDR2 is FQGNSA. This CDR3 reads CASKTGTHGYTF. DNA for the CDR3: TGTGCCAGCAAGACAGGGACCCATGGCTACACCTTC.

The chain links TRBV10-3 to TRBJ2-7, with D unresolved. Germline V gives CDR1 ENHRY, CDR2 SYGVKD. The CDR3 has 12 amino acids. V lost 4 bases and J lost 0, with 4 bases in between. The CDR3 DNA sequence: TGTGCCATCAGTGGCAGCTCCTACGAGCAGTACTTC. This translates into CAISGSSYEQYF.

The chain recombines TRBV7-9 with TRBJ2-3; either TRBD1 or TRBD2 may supply D (5 bases each). CDR1 and CDR2 (germline): SEHNR, FQNEAQ (reference sequence). This CDR3 has 15 residues. Trimming left V 7 bases short and J 0 bases short, with 14 bases between. CDR3 nucleotide sequence: TGTGCCAGCACCACTTATCGGGACAGCACAGATACGCAGTATTTT. Translation gives CASTTYRDSTDTQYF. Based on the CDR3 plus reference TRBV7-9 and TRBJ2-3, the full variable domain is DTGVSQNPRHKITKRGQNVTFRCDPISEHNRLYWYRQTLGQGPEFLTYFQNEAQLEKSRLLSDRFSAERPKGSFSTLEIQRTEQGDSAMYLCASTTYRDSTDTQYFGPGTRLTVL.

The rearrangement joins TRBV19 to TRBJ2-7; D is undetermined. Trimming took off 3 bases at V and 9 bases at J, with 15 bases between the two ends. Looked up from germline, CDR1 is LNHDA and CDR2 is SQIVND (reference sequence). This CDR3 is built from 13 residues. For the CDR3, the DNA is TGTGCCAGTAGTATGGGCGGCCTACGAGGGCAGTACTTC. It yields the protein CASSMGGLRGQYF.

With regard to this clonotype: Just one base apart from a much larger clone, this may be a read error. This chain joins TRBV9 and TRBJ2-5, with D perhaps TRBD1 (5 bases). V dropped 7 bases and J dropped 0 bases, with 16 bases sitting between them. CDR1 is SGDLS and CDR2 is YYNGEE in the germline V gene. CDR3 size: 15 residues. The CDR3 protein is CASLPDREYQETQYF. The CDR3 DNA sequence: TGTGCCAGCCTTCCCGACAGAGAGTACCAAGAGACCCAGTACTTC.

This clonotype came up a few times. J is TRBJ2-3 and V is TRBV5-5; 9 bases are a match to TRBD1. Germline V gene lookup returns CDR1 SGHKS and CDR2 YYEKEE (reference sequence). The CDR3 runs to 16 residues. V gave up 4 bases and J gave up 2 bases; unmatched junction bases: 8. As DNA, the CDR3 is TGTGCCAGCAGCCTTGGGACAGGGAGTATCACAGATACGCAGTATTTT. It codes for CASSLGTGSITDTQYF. Complete variable domain (other parts from reference TRBV5-5 and TRBJ2-3): DAGVTQSPTHLIKTRGQQVTLRCSPISGHKSVSWYQQVLGQGPQFIFQYYEKEERGRGNFPDRFSARQFPNYSSELNVNALLLGDSALYLCASSLGTGSITDTQYFGPGTRLTVL.

This chain connects TRBV24-1 to TRBJ2-7, with 8 bases lining up with TRBD1. V lost 9 bases, J lost 5 bases, and 14 bases stayed unmatched. Germline assignment: CDR1 KGHDR and CDR2 SFDVKD. This CDR3 is 15 amino acids long. CDR3 sequence (DNA): TGTGCCACCGGAGAACGTGGGACAGGCGGTGACGAGCAGTACTTC. Protein: CATGERGTGGDEQYF.

The rearrangement links TRBV4-3 to TRBJ1-5; D unclear. The CDR3 totals 15 residues. V lost 1 base and J lost 9, with 16 bases in between. The germline V gene encodes CDR1 LGHNA and CDR2 YSLEER. The CDR3 nucleotides read TGCGCCAGCAGCCAAGTAGCCGACGCGGGATCGCCCCAGCATTTT. It translates to CASSQVADAGSPQHF.

This clonotype occurred many times. This chain uses TRBV4-3 with TRBJ2-2; no clear D gene. This CDR3 contains 13 residues. The germline gives CDR1 LGHNA, CDR2 YSLEER. Trimming cost V 4 bases and J 2 bases, with 5 bases left between them. CDR3 sequence reads: CASSRPNTGELFF. CDR3 nucleotides: TGCGCCAGCAGCCGTCCTAACACCGGGGAGCTGTTTTTT.

The V gene is TRBV7-3, the J gene TRBJ1-4; D remains ambiguous. The V end was cut by 4 bases, the J end by 3 bases, with 12 bases between. CDR1 is SGHTA, CDR2 FQGTGA, per germline. The CDR3 has 15 residues. The CDR3 reads CASSSHFDPNEKLFF. CDR3 sequence (DNA): TGTGCCAGCAGCTCGCACTTCGATCCTAATGAAAAACTGTTTTTT.

This clonotype was recorded many times. The CDR3 bases are TGTGCCAGCAGCCAGGCGCAGGGTCTCGCAGCTTTCTTT. Translating gives CASSQAQGLAAFF. V usage is TRBV3-1 and J usage is TRBJ1-1; D perhaps matches TRBD1 (5 bases). Germline CDR1 is LGHDT and CDR2 is YNNKEL (reference sequence). The ends were cut back, 3 bases at V and 10 bases at J, with 15 bases in the middle. CDR3 size: 13 residues.

The table lists this clonotype with many counts. The chain combines TRBV5-1 with TRBJ1-5, with D possibly matching TRBD1 (6 bases). The germline CDR1 and CDR2 sequences are SGHRS and YFSETQ. V was trimmed by 0 bases and J by 6 bases, leaving 10 bases between them. The CDR3 length is 14 residues. The CDR3, as DNA: TGCGCCAGCAGCTTGGGTGGGGGCTTTCAGCCCCAGCATTTT. Protein product: CASSLGGGFQPQHF.